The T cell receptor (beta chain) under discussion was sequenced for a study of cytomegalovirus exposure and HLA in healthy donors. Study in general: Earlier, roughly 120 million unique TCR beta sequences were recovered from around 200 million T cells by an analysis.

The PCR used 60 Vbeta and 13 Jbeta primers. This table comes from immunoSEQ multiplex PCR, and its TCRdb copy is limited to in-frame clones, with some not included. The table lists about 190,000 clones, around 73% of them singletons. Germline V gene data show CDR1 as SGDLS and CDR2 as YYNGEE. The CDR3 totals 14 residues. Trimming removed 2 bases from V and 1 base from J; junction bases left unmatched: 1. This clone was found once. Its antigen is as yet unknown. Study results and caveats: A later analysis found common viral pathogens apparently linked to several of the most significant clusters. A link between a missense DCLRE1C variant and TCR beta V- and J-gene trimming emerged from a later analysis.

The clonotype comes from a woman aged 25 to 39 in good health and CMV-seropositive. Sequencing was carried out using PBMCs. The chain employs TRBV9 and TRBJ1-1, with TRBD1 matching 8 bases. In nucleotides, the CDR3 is TGTGCCAGCAGCGTGCAGGGGGCGAACACTGAAGCTTTCTTT. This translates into CASSVQGANTEAFF.